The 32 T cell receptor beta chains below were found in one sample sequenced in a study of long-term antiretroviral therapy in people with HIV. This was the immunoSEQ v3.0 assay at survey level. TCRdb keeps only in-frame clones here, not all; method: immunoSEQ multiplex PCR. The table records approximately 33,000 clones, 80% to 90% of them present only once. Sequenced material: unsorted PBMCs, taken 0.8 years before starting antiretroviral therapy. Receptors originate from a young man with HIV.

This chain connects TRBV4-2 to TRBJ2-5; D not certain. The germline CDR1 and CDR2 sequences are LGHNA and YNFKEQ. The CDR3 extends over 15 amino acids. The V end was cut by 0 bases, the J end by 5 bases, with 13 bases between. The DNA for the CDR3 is TGTGCCAGCAGCCAAGAGAGGACCGGGCGGGAGACCCAGTACTTC. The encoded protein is CASSQERTGRETQYF.

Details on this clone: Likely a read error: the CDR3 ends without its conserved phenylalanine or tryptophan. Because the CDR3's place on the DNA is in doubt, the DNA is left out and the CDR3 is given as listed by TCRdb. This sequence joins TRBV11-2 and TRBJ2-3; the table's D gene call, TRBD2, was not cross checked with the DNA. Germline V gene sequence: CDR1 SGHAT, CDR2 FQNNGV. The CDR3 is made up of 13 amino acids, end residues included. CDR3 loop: CASSLVLASLRRV.

In DNA, the CDR3 is TGTGCCAGCAGCTTATCAGGGGCCGGATCCTACGAGCAGTACTTC. The encoded protein is CASSLSGAGSYEQYF. This chain uses TRBV7-6 with TRBJ2-7; possible D gene TRBD1, 6 bases. Per the germline V gene, CDR1 is SGHVS and CDR2 is FNYEAQ. V dropped 2 bases and J dropped 1 base, with 12 bases sitting between them. The CDR3 covers 15 residues.

The CDR3 region has the DNA TGTGCCAGCAGCCTCCGTCTAGCGGGATACAATGAGCAGTTCTTC. It yields the protein CASSLRLAGYNEQFF. J is TRBJ2-1 and V is TRBV21-1; the DNA was not compared with TRBD2, the D call given in the table. TRBV21-1 is recorded as a pseudogene. There are 15 residues in the CDR3.

CDR3 coding DNA: TGTGCCAGTACCAGGACAGGGGTACGGTTGAACACTGAAGCTTTCTTT. Encoded protein: CASTRTGVRLNTEAFF. V gene TRBV19 combines with J gene TRBJ1-1, with 9 positions matching TRBD1. With V trimmed by 7 bases and J by 0 bases, 9 bases remained unmatched. The CDR3 totals 16 residues. The V gene's germline CDR1 is LNHDA and CDR2 SQIVND (reference sequence). The complete variable domain, with remaining parts taken from reference TRBV19 and TRBJ1-1, reads DGGITQSPKYLFRKEGQNVTLSCEQNLNHDAMYWYRQDPGQGLRLIYYSQIVNDFQKGDIAEGYSVSREKKESFPLTVTSAQKNPTAFYLCASTRTGVRLNTEAFFGQGTRLTVV.

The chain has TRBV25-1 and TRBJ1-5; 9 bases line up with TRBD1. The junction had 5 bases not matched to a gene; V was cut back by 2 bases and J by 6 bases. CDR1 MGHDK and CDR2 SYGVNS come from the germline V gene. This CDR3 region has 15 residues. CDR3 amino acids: CASSEPGQGGQPQHF. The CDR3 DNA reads TGTGCCAGCAGTGAACCGGGACAGGGAGGTCAGCCCCAGCATTTT.

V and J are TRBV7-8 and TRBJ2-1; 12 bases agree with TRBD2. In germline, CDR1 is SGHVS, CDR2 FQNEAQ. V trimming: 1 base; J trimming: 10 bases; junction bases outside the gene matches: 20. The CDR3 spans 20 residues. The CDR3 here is CASSLVLAGGSGRLLREQFF. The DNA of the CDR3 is TGTGCCAGCAGCTTAGTCCTAGCGGGGGGGAGTGGGAGGCTTTTACGGGAGCAGTTCTTC.

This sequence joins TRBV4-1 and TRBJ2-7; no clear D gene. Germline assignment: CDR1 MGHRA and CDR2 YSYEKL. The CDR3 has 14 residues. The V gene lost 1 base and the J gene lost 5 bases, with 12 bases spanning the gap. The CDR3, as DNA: TGCGCCAGCAGCCAAGCCAGGTTAATCGACGAGCAGTACTTC. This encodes CASSQARLIDEQYF.

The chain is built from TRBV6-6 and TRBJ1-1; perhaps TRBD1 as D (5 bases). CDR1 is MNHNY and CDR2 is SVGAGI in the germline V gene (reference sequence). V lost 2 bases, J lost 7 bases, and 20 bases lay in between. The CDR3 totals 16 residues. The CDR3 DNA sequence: TGTGCCAGCAGTTACACTCAGGGTGCGGGAACAGGTGAAGCTTTCTTT. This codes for CASSYTQGAGTGEAFF.

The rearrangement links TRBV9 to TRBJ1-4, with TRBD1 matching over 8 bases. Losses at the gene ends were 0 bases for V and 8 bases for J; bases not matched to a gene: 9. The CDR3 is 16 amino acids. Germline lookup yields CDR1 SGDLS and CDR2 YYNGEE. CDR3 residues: CASSVAANRGIEKLFF. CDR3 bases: TGTGCCAGCAGCGTAGCTGCGAACAGGGGGATAGAAAAACTGTTTTTT.

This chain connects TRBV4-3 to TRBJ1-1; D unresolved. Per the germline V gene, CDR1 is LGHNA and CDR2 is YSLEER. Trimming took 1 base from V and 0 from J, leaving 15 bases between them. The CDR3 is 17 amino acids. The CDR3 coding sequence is TGCGCCAGCAGCCAAGTTGTGGCAGAAACTTTGAACACTGAAGCTTTCTTT. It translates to CASSQVVAETLNTEAFF.

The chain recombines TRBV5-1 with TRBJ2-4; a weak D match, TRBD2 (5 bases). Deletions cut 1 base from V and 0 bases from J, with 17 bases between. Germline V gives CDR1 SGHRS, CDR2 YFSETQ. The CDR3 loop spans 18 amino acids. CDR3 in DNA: TGCGCCAGCAGCTTGACAGCGGCCCGTACACTAGCCAAAAACATTCAGTACTTC. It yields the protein CASSLTAARTLAKNIQYF.

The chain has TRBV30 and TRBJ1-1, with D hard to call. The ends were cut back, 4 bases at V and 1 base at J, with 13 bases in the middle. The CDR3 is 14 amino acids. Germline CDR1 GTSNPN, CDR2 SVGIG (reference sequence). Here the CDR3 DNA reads TGTGCCTGGACCTATCGTCGGGGGAACACTGAAGCTTTCTTT. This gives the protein CAWTYRRGNTEAFF.

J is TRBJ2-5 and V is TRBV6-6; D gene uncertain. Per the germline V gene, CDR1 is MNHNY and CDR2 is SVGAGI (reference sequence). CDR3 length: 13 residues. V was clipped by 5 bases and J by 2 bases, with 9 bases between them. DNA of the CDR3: TGTGCCAGCAGTCCTGACCTGCAAGAGACCCAGTACTTC. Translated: CASSPDLQETQYF.

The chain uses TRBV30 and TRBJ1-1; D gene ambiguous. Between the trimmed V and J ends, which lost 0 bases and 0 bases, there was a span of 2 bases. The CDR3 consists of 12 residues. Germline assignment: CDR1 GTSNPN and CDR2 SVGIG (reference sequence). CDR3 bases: TGTGCCTGGAGTGTCGTGAACACTGAAGCTTTCTTT. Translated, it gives CAWSVVNTEAFF.

For the CDR3, the DNA is TGTGCCAGCTCACCGGGCCAGGCAACAGGAAACACCATATATTTT. The encoded protein is CASSPGQATGNTIYF. The gene calls are TRBV18 and TRBJ1-3; D not certain. The CDR3 is 15 residues long. V lost 3 bases and J lost 4, with 13 bases in between. The V gene's germline CDR1 is KGHSH and CDR2 LQKENI. Supplemented by reference TRBV18 and TRBJ1-3, the full variable domain reads NAGVMQNPRHLVRRRGQEARLRCSPMKGHSHVYWYRQLPEEGLKFMVYLQKENIIDESGMPKERFSAEFPKEGPSILRIQQVVRGDSAAYFCASSPGQATGNTIYFGEGSWLTVV.

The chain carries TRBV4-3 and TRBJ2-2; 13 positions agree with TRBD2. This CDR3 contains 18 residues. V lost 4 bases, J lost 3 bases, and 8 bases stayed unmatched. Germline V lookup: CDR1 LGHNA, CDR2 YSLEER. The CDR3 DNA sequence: TGCGCCAGCAGCCGGACTAGCGGGGGAGGGGGGGACACCGGGGAGCTGTTTTTT. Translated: CASSRTSGGGGDTGELFF.

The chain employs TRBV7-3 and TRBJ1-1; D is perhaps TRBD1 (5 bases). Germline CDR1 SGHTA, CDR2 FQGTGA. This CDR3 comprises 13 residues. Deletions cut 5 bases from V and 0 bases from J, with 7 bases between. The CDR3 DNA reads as TGTGCCAGCAGCGCGACAGTGAACACTGAAGCTTTCTTT. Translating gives CASSATVNTEAFF.

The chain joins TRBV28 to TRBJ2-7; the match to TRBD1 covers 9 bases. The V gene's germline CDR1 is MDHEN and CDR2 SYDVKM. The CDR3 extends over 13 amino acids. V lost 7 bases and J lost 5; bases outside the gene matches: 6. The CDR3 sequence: CASNRDRVDEQYF. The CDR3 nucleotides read TGTGCCAGCAACCGGGACAGGGTGGACGAGCAGTACTTC.

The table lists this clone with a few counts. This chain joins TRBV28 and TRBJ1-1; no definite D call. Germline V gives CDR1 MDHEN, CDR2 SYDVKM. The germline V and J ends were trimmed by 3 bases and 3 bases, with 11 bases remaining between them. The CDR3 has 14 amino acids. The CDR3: CASSFPNGHTEAFF. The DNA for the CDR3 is TGTGCCAGCAGTTTCCCGAACGGCCACACTGAAGCTTTCTTT.

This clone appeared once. The CDR3 nucleotides are TGTGCCAGCAGCTTGGAGGGTAGAGGAAACACCATATATTTT. It encodes CASSLEGRGNTIYF. The chain couples TRBV5-8 to TRBJ1-3; D remains ambiguous. The ends were cut back, 0 bases at V and 4 bases at J, with 8 bases in the middle. The CDR3 consists of 14 residues. CDR1 SGHTS and CDR2 YDEGEE come from the germline V gene.

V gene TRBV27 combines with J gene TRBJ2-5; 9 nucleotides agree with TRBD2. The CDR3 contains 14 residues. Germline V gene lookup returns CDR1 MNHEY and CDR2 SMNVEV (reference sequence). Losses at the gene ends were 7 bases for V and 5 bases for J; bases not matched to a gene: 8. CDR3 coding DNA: TGTGCCAGCACCCCGCGGGGGGGCGGCGAGACCCAGTACTTC. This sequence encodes CASTPRGGGETQYF.

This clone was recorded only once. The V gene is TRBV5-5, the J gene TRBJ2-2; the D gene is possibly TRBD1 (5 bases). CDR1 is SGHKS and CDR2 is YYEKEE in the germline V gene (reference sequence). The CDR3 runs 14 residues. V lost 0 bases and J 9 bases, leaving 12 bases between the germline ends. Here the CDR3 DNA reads TGTGCCAGCAGCTTGGGTGGGGCGTGGAGGGAGCTGTTTTTT. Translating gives CASSLGGAWRELFF.

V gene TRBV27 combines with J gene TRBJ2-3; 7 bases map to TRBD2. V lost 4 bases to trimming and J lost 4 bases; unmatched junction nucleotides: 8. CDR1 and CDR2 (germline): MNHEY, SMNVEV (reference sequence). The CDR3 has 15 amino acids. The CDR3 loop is CASSYSSGNSDTQYF. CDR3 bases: TGTGCCAGCAGTTATTCTAGCGGAAATTCAGATACGCAGTATTTT.

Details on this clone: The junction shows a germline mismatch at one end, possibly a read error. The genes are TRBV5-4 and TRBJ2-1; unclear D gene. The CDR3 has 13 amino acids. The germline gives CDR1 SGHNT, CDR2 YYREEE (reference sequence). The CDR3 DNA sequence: TGTGCCAGCAGATTGGACCGATCCAATGAGCAGTTCTTC. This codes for CASRLDRSNEQFF.

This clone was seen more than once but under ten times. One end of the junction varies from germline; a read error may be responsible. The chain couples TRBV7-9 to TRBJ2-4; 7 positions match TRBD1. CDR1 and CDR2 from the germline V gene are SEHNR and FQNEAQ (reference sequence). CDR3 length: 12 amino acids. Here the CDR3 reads CASSLADRPLDF. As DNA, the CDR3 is TGTGCCAGCAGCTTAGCGGACAGGCCCCTCGACTTC.

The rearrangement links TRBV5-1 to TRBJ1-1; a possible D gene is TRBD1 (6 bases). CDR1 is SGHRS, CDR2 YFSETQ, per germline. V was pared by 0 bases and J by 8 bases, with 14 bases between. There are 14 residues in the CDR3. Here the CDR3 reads CASSLAVGGPEAFF. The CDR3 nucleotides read TGCGCCAGCAGCTTGGCCGTAGGGGGACCGGAAGCTTTCTTT.

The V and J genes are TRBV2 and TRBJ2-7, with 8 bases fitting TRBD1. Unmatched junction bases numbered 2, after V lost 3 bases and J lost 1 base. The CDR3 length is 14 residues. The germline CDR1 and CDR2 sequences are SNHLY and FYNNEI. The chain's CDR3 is CASSEDRESYEQYF. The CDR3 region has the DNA TGTGCCAGCAGTGAGGACAGGGAGTCCTACGAGCAGTACTTC.

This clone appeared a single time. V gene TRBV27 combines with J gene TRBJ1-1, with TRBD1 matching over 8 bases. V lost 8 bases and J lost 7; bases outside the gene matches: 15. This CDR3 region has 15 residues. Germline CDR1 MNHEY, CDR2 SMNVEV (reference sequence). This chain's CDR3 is CASRRQGSFRGEAFF. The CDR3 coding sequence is TGTGCCAGCCGAAGACAGGGGAGTTTTCGGGGTGAAGCTTTCTTT.

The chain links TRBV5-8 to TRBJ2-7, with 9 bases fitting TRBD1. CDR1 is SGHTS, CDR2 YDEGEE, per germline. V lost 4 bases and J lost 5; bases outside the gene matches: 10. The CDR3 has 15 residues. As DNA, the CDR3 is TGTGCCAGCAGCGGAGCCGGGACAGGGAGCGACGAGCAGTACTTC. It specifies CASSGAGTGSDEQYF. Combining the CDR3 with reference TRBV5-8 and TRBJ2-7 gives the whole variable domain EAGVTQSPTHLIKTRGQQATLRCSPISGHTSVYWYQQALGLGLQFLLWYDEGEERNRGNFPPRFSGRQFPNYSSELNVNALELEDSALYLCASSGAGTGSDEQYFGPGTRLTVT.

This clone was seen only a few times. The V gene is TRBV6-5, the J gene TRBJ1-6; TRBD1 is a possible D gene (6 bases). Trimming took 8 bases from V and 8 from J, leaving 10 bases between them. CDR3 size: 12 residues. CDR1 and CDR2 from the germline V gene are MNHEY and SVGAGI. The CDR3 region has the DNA TGTGCCAGCCAGGGGTCAGATTCACCCCTCCACTTT. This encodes CASQGSDSPLHF.

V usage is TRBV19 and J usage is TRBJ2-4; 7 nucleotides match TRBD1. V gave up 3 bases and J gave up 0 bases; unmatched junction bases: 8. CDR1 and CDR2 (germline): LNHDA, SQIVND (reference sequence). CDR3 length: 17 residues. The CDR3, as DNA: TGTGCCAGTAGTATCCTCGAAAGGGGGCTAGCCAAAAACATTCAGTACTTC. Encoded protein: CASSILERGLAKNIQYF.